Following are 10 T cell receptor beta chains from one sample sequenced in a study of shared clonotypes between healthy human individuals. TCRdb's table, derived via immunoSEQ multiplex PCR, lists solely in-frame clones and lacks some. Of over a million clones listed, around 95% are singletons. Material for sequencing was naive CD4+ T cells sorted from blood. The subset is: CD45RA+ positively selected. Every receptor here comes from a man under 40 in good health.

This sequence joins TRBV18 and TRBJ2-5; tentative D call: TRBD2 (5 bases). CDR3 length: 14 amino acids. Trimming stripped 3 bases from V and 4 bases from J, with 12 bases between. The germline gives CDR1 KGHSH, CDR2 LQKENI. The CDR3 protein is CASSPTAGGETQYF. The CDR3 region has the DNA TGTGCCAGCTCACCCACGGCTGGAGGAGAGACCCAGTACTTC.

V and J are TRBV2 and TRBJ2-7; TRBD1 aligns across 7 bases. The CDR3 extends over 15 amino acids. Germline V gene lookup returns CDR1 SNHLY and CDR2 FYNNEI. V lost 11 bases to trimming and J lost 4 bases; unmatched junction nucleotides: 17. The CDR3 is CAGSVYLGQPYEQYF. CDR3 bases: TGTGCCGGGAGCGTTTACCTGGGACAGCCATACGAGCAGTACTTC.

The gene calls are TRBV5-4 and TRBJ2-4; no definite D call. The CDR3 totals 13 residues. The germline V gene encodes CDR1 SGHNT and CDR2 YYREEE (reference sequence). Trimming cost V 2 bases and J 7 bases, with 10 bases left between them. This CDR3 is CASSFASGNIQYF. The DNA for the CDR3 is TGTGCCAGCAGCTTTGCTTCTGGGAACATTCAGTACTTC. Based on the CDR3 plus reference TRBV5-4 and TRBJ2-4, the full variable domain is ETGVTQSPTHLIKTRGQQVTLRCSSQSGHNTVSWYQQALGQGPQFIFQYYREEENGRGNFPPRFSGLQFPNYSSELNVNALELDDSALYLCASSFASGNIQYFGAGTRLSVL.

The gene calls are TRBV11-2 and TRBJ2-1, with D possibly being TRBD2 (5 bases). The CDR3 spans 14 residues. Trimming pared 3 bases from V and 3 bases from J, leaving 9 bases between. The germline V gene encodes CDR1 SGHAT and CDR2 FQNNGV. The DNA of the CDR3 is TGTGCCAGCAGCTTGGACTGGTTCTACAATGAGCAGTTCTTC. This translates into CASSLDWFYNEQFF. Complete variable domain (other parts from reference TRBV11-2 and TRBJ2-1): EAGVAQSPRYKIIEKRQSVAFWCNPISGHATLYWYQQILGQGPKLLIQFQNNGVVDDSQLPKDRFSAERLKGVDSTLKIQPAKLEDSAVYLCASSLDWFYNEQFFGPGTRLTVL.

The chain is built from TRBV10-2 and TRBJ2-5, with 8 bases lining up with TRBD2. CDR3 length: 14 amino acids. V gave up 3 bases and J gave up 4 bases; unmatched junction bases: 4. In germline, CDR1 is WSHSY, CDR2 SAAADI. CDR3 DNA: TGCGCCAGCAGTGATCGCGGGAGGTCAGAGACCCAGTACTTC. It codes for CASSDRGRSETQYF.

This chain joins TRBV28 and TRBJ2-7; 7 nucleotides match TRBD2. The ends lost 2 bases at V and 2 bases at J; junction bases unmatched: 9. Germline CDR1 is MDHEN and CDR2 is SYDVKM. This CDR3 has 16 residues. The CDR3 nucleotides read TGTGCCAGCAGTTTACAATGGGAGGGCCCCCCCTACGAGCAGTACTTC. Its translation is CASSLQWEGPPYEQYF.

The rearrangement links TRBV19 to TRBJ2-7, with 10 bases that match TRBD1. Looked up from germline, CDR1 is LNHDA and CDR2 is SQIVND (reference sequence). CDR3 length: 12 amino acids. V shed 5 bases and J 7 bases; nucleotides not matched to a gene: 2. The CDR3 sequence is CASSDRGREQYF. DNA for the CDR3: TGTGCCAGTAGTGACAGGGGGCGGGAGCAGTACTTC.

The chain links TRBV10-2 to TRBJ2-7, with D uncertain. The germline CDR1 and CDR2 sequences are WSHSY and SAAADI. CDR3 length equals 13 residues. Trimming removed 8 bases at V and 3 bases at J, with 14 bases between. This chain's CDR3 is CASEAARYYEQYF. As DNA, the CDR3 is TGCGCCAGCGAGGCCGCACGCTACTACGAGCAGTACTTC.

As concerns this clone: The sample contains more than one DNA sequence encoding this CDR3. In DNA form, the CDR3 reads TGCGCCAGCAGCTTGGTCAGTAACACCGGGGAGCTGTTTTTT. It yields the protein CASSLVSNTGELFF. The V and J genes are TRBV5-1 and TRBJ2-2, with unresolved D. Trimming shortened V by 0 bases and J by 2 bases, and 5 bases separated the two germline ends. The germline gives CDR1 SGHRS, CDR2 YFSETQ. The length of the CDR3 is 14 residues.

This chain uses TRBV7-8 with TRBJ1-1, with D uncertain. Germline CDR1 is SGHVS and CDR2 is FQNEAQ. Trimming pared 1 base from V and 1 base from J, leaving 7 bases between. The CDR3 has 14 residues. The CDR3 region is CASSLVGENTEAFF. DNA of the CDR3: TGTGCCAGCAGCTTAGTAGGCGAGAACACTGAAGCTTTCTTT. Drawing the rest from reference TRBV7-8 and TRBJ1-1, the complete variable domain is GAGVSQSPRYKVAKRGQDVALRCDPISGHVSLFWYQQALGQGPEFLTYFQNEAQLDKSGLPSDRFFAERPEGSVSTLKIQRTQQEDSAVYLCASSLVGENTEAFFGQGTRLTVV.